The clone carrying this T cell receptor (beta chain) was recorded many times. This record belongs to a study of T cells in Graves' hyperthyroidism and ophthalmopathy. In germline, CDR1 is DFQATT, CDR2 SNEGSKA (reference sequence). Losses at the gene ends were 3 bases for V and 4 bases for J; bases not matched to a gene: 9. The CDR3 has 15 amino acids. TCR beta CDR3 regions were amplified from RNA. Researchers ran a first-round RT-PCR on the TCR CDR3 using the HTBI primer set. TCRdb independently ran MiXCR on the multiplex PCR reads; one entry per CDR3 protein. The sample holds roughly 580,000 distinct CDR3 sequences; approximately 15% are singletons and the top ten take roughly 6.2%.

The receptor was derived from a woman in her twenties or thirties with Graves' hyperthyroidism that later progressed to Graves' ophthalmopathy. The sequencing sample was made of blood. J is TRBJ2-5 and V is TRBV20-1; TRBD1 matches 9 bases. CDR3 DNA: TGCAGTGCTAGGGACTACAGGGGGCGAGGAGAGACCCAGTACTTC. Amino acids: CSARDYRGRGETQYF.